What follows are 28 T cell receptor beta chains derived from one specimen sequenced in a study of graft-versus-host responses after intestinal transplantation. No antigen is known for these receptors. Clones were sequenced by immunoSEQ multiplex PCR, and TCRdb holds only the in-frame ones, with some missing. The data show approximately 49,000 clones, with 89% seen just once and over 0.55% held by the top ten. Sequencing used unstimulated CD4+ T cells sorted from spleen or lymph node cells, obtained before transplant. These TCRs come from a human donor who was the organ donor for an intestinal transplant.

This clone appeared once. V and J are TRBV10-3 and TRBJ1-5; 7 bases are shared with TRBD1. Germline-derived CDR1 and CDR2 are ENHRY and SYGVKD. V lost 10 bases, J lost 4 bases, and 19 bases stayed unmatched. The CDR3 extends over 17 amino acids. CDR3: CATRDQRGQALNQPQHF. In nucleotides, the CDR3 is TGTGCCACGAGAGATCAACGAGGACAGGCGCTAAATCAGCCCCAGCATTTT.

V and J are TRBV21-1 and TRBJ1-2; the table names TRBD1, a call not compared with the DNA. TRBV21-1 is an annotated pseudogene. The CDR3 is 21 residues long. The CDR3 here is CASSKPFKRGPATGERFECTF. The CDR3 DNA sequence: TGTGCCAGCAGCAAACCGTTCAAGAGAGGTCCGGCGACAGGGGAAAGGTTTGAGTGCACCTTC.

The chain employs TRBV7-2 and TRBJ1-4; 9 nucleotides line up with TRBD1. Losses at the gene ends were 1 base for V and 8 bases for J; bases not matched to a gene: 2. The CDR3 consists of 14 residues. Germline V CDR1 and CDR2: SGHTA, FQGNSA. In nucleotides, the CDR3 is TGTGCCAGCAGCTTAGGACAGGGGGACGAAAAACTGTTTTTT. Translation: CASSLGQGDEKLFF.

The chain uses TRBV7-8 and TRBJ2-7; perhaps TRBD2 as D (5 bases). Looked up from germline, CDR1 is SGHVS and CDR2 is FQNEAQ. The CDR3 is made up of 15 amino acids. The V end lost 4 bases, the J end lost 2 bases, and 15 bases lay between the germline ends. The CDR3 coding sequence is TGTGCCAGCAGCTCGTCCCGAGCGGCCGCCTACGAGCAGTACTTC. This codes for CASSSSRAAAYEQYF.

This chain uses TRBV4-1 with TRBJ2-7; the match to TRBD1 covers 11 bases. Germline V gives CDR1 MGHRA, CDR2 YSYEKL. The CDR3 contains 15 residues. Germline trimming cut 1 base from V and 3 bases from J; bases unmatched to any gene: 2. CDR3 in amino acids: CASSQGGQGGYEQYF. The DNA for the CDR3 is TGCGCCAGCAGCCAAGGGGGACAGGGGGGCTACGAGCAGTACTTC.

This clone has just one count. This chain uses TRBV5-1 with TRBJ2-7; TRBD2 matches at 8 bases. V lost 0 bases, J lost 2 bases, and 4 bases stayed unmatched. The CDR3 contains 15 residues. Germline assignment: CDR1 SGHRS and CDR2 YFSETQ. The CDR3 spells CASSLEGGRTYEQYF. CDR3 DNA: TGCGCCAGCAGCTTGGAGGGCGGGAGGACCTACGAGCAGTACTTC.

This chain connects TRBV6-1 to TRBJ1-6; no definite D call. CDR1 is MNHNS, CDR2 SASEGT, per germline. Trimming stripped 7 bases from V and 7 bases from J, with 14 bases between. This CDR3 has 14 residues. This CDR3 is CASTEAVRNSPLHF. The DNA of the CDR3 is TGTGCCAGCACGGAGGCAGTCAGGAATTCACCCCTCCACTTT.

This sequence joins TRBV18 and TRBJ2-7; TRBD2 agrees at 7 bases. This CDR3 region has 15 residues. J gave up 4 bases and V 0 bases, and 6 bases lay outside the gene matches. Germline V lookup: CDR1 KGHSH, CDR2 LQKENI. The CDR3 region has the DNA TGTGCCAGCTCACCACCTAGCGGGCCTTTATACGAGCAGTACTTC. It specifies CASSPPSGPLYEQYF.

This clone has just one count. The rearrangement uses TRBV11-2 and TRBJ1-2; 8 bases agree with TRBD1. The length of the CDR3 is 16 residues. Trimming cost V 5 bases and J 0 bases; bases outside gene matches: 8. The germline gives CDR1 SGHAT, CDR2 FQNNGV. The CDR3 loop reads CASSLRDRLTNYGYTF. The CDR3 DNA follows: TGTGCCAGCAGCCTCCGGGACAGGTTGACTAACTATGGCTACACCTTC.

J is TRBJ1-1 and V is TRBV18; unclear D gene. The V gene's germline CDR1 is KGHSH and CDR2 LQKENI. The CDR3 sequence is 13 residues long. V was clipped by 5 bases and J by 1 base, with 8 bases between them. The CDR3 nucleotides read TGTGCCAGCTCAGTTTCAGGGAACACTGAAGCTTTCTTT. As protein: CASSVSGNTEAFF.

The rearrangement uses TRBV5-4 and TRBJ1-3; D might be TRBD1 (5 bases). V lost 4 bases to trimming and J lost 5 bases, with 10 bases between them. This CDR3 is 13 amino acids long. CDR1 and CDR2 (germline): SGHNT, YYREEE (reference sequence). CDR3 loop: CASSTDKRNTIYF. As DNA, the CDR3 is TGTGCCAGCAGCACGGACAAGCGAAACACCATATATTTT.

The chain combines TRBV6-5 with TRBJ2-7, with 7 bases that match TRBD2. Germline V gene lookup returns CDR1 MNHEY and CDR2 SVGAGI. The length of the CDR3 is 16 residues. After removal of 2 bases from V and 5 bases from J, the junction contained 12 bases not matched to a gene. Written as DNA, the CDR3 is TGTGCCAGCAGTTACATTACTACGGCGGGGGTAAACGAGCAGTACTTC. It encodes CASSYITTAGVNEQYF.

The rearrangement links TRBV6-5 to TRBJ1-1; D remains ambiguous. The CDR3 spans 14 residues. V shed 3 bases and J shed 4 bases, with 12 bases lying between them. Germline V lookup: CDR1 MNHEY, CDR2 SVGAGI. The CDR3 spells CASSYQGRSTEAFF. The CDR3 region has the DNA TGTGCCAGCAGTTATCAAGGTAGGAGCACTGAAGCTTTCTTT.

The chain couples TRBV28 to TRBJ2-7; maybe TRBD1 (5 bases). CDR3 length: 11 amino acids. With 2 bases removed from V and 9 bases from J, the gap between germline ends came to 8 bases. CDR1 MDHEN and CDR2 SYDVKM come from the germline V gene. The CDR3 DNA reads TGTGCCAGCAGTTTAGGGGCAGGGCAGTACTTC. Its translation is CASSLGAGQYF.

The V gene is TRBV6-5, the J gene TRBJ2-3, with 8 bases fitting TRBD1. The CDR3 sequence is 15 residues long. Germline V lookup: CDR1 MNHEY, CDR2 SVGAGI. V was pared by 4 bases and J by 5 bases, with 8 bases of the junction left unmatched. CDR3 nucleotide sequence: TGTGCCAGCAGTTCTAGACAGGGGTGGGGAGATACGCAGTATTTT. Translated, it gives CASSSRQGWGDTQYF.

This chain uses TRBV29-1 with TRBJ2-3; the D is unclear. The CDR3 is 11 amino acids. CDR1 is SQVTM and CDR2 is ANQGSEA in the germline V gene. V was clipped by 6 bases and J by 2 bases, with 6 bases between them. The CDR3 DNA reads as TGCAGCGTCCTTTACACAGATACGCAGTATTTT. Protein: CSVLYTDTQYF.

The J gene is TRBJ2-7, the V gene TRBV28; 8 bases map to TRBD1. This CDR3 region has 15 residues. Germline CDR1 is MDHEN and CDR2 is SYDVKM. The J segment lost 8 bases and the V segment lost 5 bases, leaving 14 bases of the junction unmatched. In nucleotides, the CDR3 is TGTGCCAGCAGTCGCCGGGACAGGCGAGCTACGAAGCAGTACTTC. This gives the protein CASSRRDRRATKQYF.

The rearrangement joins TRBV6-1 to TRBJ2-7; D unresolved. The CDR3 contains 16 residues. Per germline, CDR1 MNHNS and CDR2 SASEGT. V was pared by 1 base and J by 3 bases, with 16 bases between. In nucleotides, the CDR3 is TGTGCCAGCAGTGAAGTGTTCGAGAAATTAAGCTACGAGCAGTACTTC. It specifies CASSEVFEKLSYEQYF.

DNA of the CDR3: TGTGCCAGCAGTTACGGGCCGGGGACAGGAGCCTACGAGCAGTACTTC. This encodes CASSYGPGTGAYEQYF. The V and J genes are TRBV6-5 and TRBJ2-7, with 8 bases fitting TRBD1. The CDR3 consists of 16 residues. Germline loops: CDR1 MNHEY, CDR2 SVGAGI. After removal of 2 bases from V and 2 bases from J, the junction contained 8 bases not matched to a gene.

This chain uses TRBV28 with TRBJ2-2; D gene uncertain. The CDR3 length is 12 residues. Germline-derived CDR1 and CDR2 are MDHEN and SYDVKM. Trimming cost V 8 bases and J 8 bases, with 12 bases left between them. The CDR3: CASGLLRGELFF. The CDR3 DNA is TGTGCCAGCGGGCTACTCCGGGGGGAGCTGTTTTTT.

The rearrangement joins TRBV4-1 to TRBJ2-7, with TRBD1 identical over 8 bases. The ends lost 5 bases at V and 3 bases at J; junction bases unmatched: 9. Per the germline V gene, CDR1 is MGHRA and CDR2 is YSYEKL. The CDR3 has 15 amino acids. The CDR3 is CASSSPGTGNYEQYF. The CDR3 nucleotides are TGCGCCAGCAGCTCCCCCGGGACAGGTAACTACGAGCAGTACTTC.

The chain uses TRBV27 and TRBJ2-7; perhaps TRBD1 as D (5 bases). Germline CDR1 and CDR2: MNHEY and SMNVEV (reference sequence). The CDR3 is 16 residues long. Trimming pared 0 bases from V and 5 bases from J, leaving 17 bases between. The CDR3 DNA follows: TGTGCCAGCAGTTTATCGGTGGGCCGTGGACATCACGAGCAGTACTTC. It yields the protein CASSLSVGRGHHEQYF.

The chain recombines TRBV28 with TRBJ2-7; 9 bases agree with TRBD2. CDR3 size: 15 residues. Germline CDR1 is MDHEN and CDR2 is SYDVKM. J was trimmed by 1 base and V by 5 bases; bases with no gene match: 6. CDR3 residues: CASSLTGLASYEQYF. CDR3 bases: TGTGCCAGCAGTCTCACGGGACTAGCATCCTACGAGCAGTACTTC. The variable domain in full, completed from reference TRBV28 and TRBJ2-7, reads DVKVTQSSRYLVKRTGEKVFLECVQDMDHENMFWYRQDPGLGLRLIYFSYDVKMKEKGDIPEGYSVSREKKERFSLILESASTNQTSMYLCASSLTGLASYEQYFGPGTRLTVT.

This rearrangement joins TRBV4-2 to TRBJ2-3; 10 bases map to TRBD2. CDR1 is LGHNA and CDR2 is YNFKEQ in the germline V gene. With 0 bases clipped from V and 6 bases from J, the junction kept 9 bases outside the gene matches. CDR3 length equals 17 residues. Written as DNA, the CDR3 is TGTGCCAGCAGCCAAGACCCAGCGGGAGGGGTCGTGGATACGCAGTATTTT. Translating gives CASSQDPAGGVVDTQYF.

The DNA of the CDR3 is TGTGCCAGCAGCTTAGGACTAGTTTTCGGCACCGGGGAGCTGTTTTTT. Its protein product is CASSLGLVFGTGELFF. The chain employs TRBV5-5 and TRBJ2-2, with 7 bases that match TRBD2. This CDR3 has 16 residues. V was pared by 2 bases and J by 4 bases, with 8 bases of the junction left unmatched. Germline-derived CDR1 and CDR2 are SGHKS and YYEKEE (reference sequence).

The chain combines TRBV4-3 with TRBJ2-3; 9 bases map to TRBD2. Germline CDR1 LGHNA, CDR2 YSLEER. The CDR3 has 17 amino acids. The J segment lost 1 base and the V segment lost 1 base, leaving 6 bases of the junction unmatched. In nucleotides, the CDR3 is TGCGCCAGCAGCCAAGTCCCAGCGGGAGGCGGCACAGATACGCAGTATTTT. Translating it yields CASSQVPAGGGTDTQYF.

This clone is a singleton in its sample. The chain is built from TRBV4-1 and TRBJ1-1; TRBD1 aligns across 7 bases. Unmatched junction bases numbered 5, after V lost 4 bases and J lost 0 bases. This CDR3 is built from 15 residues. The germline V gene encodes CDR1 MGHRA and CDR2 YSYEKL. CDR3 in amino acids: CASSRAGGLNTEAFF. The CDR3 DNA reads TGCGCCAGCAGCCGCGCAGGGGGTTTGAACACTGAAGCTTTCTTT.

Here the CDR3 DNA reads TGTGCCAGCAGGCGCGGGGAGACCCAGTACTTC. Translated: CASRRGETQYF. The rearrangement joins TRBV2 to TRBJ2-5; weak D call: TRBD2 (5 bases). Germline V gives CDR1 SNHLY, CDR2 FYNNEI. The length of the CDR3 is 11 residues. Trimming removed 6 bases from V and 5 bases from J, with 7 bases in between.